The T cell receptor (beta chain) described here comes from a study of T cells in localized non-small cell lung cancer (dated by TCRdb to the early 2020s). Context from the whole study: T cell repertoires of 200 to 250 early-stage NSCLC patients were analyzed, with tumors being compared against uninvolved tumor-adjacent lungs. The mean age of the NSCLC patients was 60 to 85 years, with 120 to 150 men and approximately 100 women. The cohort consisted of around 250 treatment-naive NSCLC patients whose localized lung tumors had been resected.

Summary of the overall study and its limitations: Longer overall survival was associated with higher T cell density in blood, whereas shorter survival was associated with higher clonality in adjacent lung. Because the study design was exploratory, TCR variables were selected using unadjusted p-values without false-discovery rate correction. Because multi-region sequencing of the tumors was not done, intratumor heterogeneity could not be ruled out. Uninvolved tumor-adjacent lung showed the highest T cell clonality, higher than tumor, which suggests more focused antigenic responses in the adjacent lung. Of the top 100 tumor clones, a median of approximately 60 were detected in paired uninvolved adjacent lung; 28 were also among that lung's top 100.

Notes on this clone: Its target antigen remains unknown. Base qualities were left out, and no much larger clone turns up one base away.

At diagnosis, peripheral blood, uninvolved tumor-adjacent lung and tumor were collected and were preserved as a mix of fresh-frozen and FFPE material. For TCR repertoire profiling, blood samples were analyzed as peripheral blood mononuclear cells. TCR beta CDR3 regions were sequenced from DNA using the immunoSEQ Assay. As for the authors' bioinformatics: T cell density was computed as TCR beta template counts normalized to usable DNA estimated by amplifying housekeeping genes. Richness was estimated using the preseqR package, with extrapolation to 400,000 templates for PBMC samples and to 120,000 templates for tissue samples. Clonality was defined by subtracting Pielou's evenness from one. Tissue-enriched TCRs were identified through differential abundance testing performed on productive amino-acid clonotypes, with a minimum total count of 5 and an alpha of 0.1. The Jaccard Index and the Morisita Overlap Index were used to quantify repertoire overlap between compartments. GLIPH grouped TCR beta CDR3s together with public tetramer-defined viral CDR3s, and a viral motif had to include at least three viral sequences and also show V-gene enrichment. The immuneACCESS repertoire file appears here via TCRdb, limited to in-frame rearrangements. These files lack a portion of the clones; in checked studies, under half of the deficit traces to unresolved V genes, and the cause of the others is not known. V and J calls and clone size come straight from that table; D and trimming were deduced from the DNA. The sample includes around 40,000 clones, with around 83% observed a single time. The ten largest clones add up to 7% to 9% of the sample.

Germline trimming amounts to 2 bases on V and 7 bases on J, with 4 as the count of junction bases outside the gene matches. For CDR1 and CDR2, the germline V gene (reference sequence) lists SGHKS and YYEKEE. The CDR3 measures 15 amino acids from cysteine to phenylalanine. Only the CDR3 DNA stays, 45 bases, in frame from base 1. This clonotype originated in a woman aged 18-49 years with stage III lung adenocarcinoma. The rearrangement combines TRBV5-5 with TRBJ1-4; the junction holds 11 bases that match TRBD1. Sequenced here: peripheral blood, sampled before any cancer treatment. The nucleotide sequence reads TGTGCCAGCAGCTTCTCCGGGACAGGGGGTGAAAAACTGTTTTTT. Its coded protein is CASSFSGTGGEKLFF.